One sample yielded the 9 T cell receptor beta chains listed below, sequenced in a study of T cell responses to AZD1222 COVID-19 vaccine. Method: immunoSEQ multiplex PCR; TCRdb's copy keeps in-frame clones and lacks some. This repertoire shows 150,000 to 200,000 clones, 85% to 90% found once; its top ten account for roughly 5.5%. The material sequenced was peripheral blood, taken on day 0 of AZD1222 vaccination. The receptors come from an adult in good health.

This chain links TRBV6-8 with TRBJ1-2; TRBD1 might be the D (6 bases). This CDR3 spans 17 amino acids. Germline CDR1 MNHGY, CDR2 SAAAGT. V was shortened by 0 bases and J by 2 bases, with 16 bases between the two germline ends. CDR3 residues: CASSYSSGGASNYGYTF. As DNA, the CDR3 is TGTGCCAGCAGTTACTCTTCGGGGGGCGCATCGAACTATGGCTACACCTTC.

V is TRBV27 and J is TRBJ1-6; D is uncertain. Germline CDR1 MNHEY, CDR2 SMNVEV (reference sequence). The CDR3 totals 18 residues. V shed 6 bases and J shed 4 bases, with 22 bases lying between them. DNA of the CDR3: TGTGCCAGCAGCCGACTCTCGACACCCGGATCATATAATTCACCCCTCCACTTT. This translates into CASSRLSTPGSYNSPLHF.

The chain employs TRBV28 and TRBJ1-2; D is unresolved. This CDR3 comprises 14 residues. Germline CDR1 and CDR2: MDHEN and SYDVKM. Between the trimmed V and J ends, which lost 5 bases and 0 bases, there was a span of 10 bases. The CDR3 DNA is TGTGCCAGCAGTCTAGCAACTTCTAACTATGGCTACACCTTC. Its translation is CASSLATSNYGYTF.

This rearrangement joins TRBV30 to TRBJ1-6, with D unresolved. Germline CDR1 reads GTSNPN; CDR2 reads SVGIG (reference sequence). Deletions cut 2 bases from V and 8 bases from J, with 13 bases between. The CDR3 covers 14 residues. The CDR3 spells CAWSTVLGYSPLHF. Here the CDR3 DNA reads TGTGCCTGGAGTACGGTCCTAGGGTATTCACCCCTCCACTTT.

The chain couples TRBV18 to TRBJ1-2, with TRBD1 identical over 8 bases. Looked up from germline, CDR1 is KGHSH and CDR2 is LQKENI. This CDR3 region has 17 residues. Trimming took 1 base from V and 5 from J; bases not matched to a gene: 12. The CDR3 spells CASSPQVVTGAIYGYTF. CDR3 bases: TGTGCCAGCTCACCACAAGTTGTGACAGGGGCGATTTATGGCTACACCTTC.

Written as DNA, the CDR3 is TGTGCCAGCAGTTTCGGGCAGGTGGGGCAGCCCCAGCATTTT. This sequence encodes CASSFGQVGQPQHF. The J gene is TRBJ1-5, the V gene TRBV28; D is unclear. This CDR3 is built from 14 residues. CDR1 is MDHEN and CDR2 is SYDVKM in the germline V gene. V was pared by 3 bases and J by 7 bases, with 13 bases between.

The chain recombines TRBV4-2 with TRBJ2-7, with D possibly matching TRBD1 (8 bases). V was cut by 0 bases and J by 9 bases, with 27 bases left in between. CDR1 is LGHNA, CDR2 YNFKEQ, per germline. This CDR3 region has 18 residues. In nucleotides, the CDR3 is TGTGCCAGCAGCCAAGATGGCGGCAGGGGGCGAACGGGAGGTGGGCAGTACTTC. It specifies CASSQDGGRGRTGGGQYF.

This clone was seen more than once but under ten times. The DNA of the CDR3 is TGTGCCAGCAGTCGGGCAGGGGGGTGGACTGAAGCTTTCTTT. This codes for CASSRAGGWTEAFF. This chain connects TRBV25-1 to TRBJ1-1; 7 nucleotides agree with TRBD1. Per the germline V gene, CDR1 is MGHDK and CDR2 is SYGVNS. The CDR3 consists of 14 residues. Trimming took 5 bases from V and 5 from J; bases not matched to a gene: 8.

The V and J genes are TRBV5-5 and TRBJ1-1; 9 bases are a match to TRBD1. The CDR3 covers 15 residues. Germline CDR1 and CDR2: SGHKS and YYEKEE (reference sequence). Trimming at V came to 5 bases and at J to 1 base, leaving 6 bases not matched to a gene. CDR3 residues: CASRIQQGANTEAFF. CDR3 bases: TGTGCCAGCAGGATACAACAGGGGGCGAACACTGAAGCTTTCTTT.